This T cell receptor beta chain comes out of a study of cytomegalovirus exposure and HLA in healthy donors. The germline V gene has CDR1 SGDLS and CDR2 YYNGEE. The CDR3 consists of 12 residues. The V end lost 3 bases, the J end lost 11 bases, and 14 bases lay between the germline ends. A word on this clone: Its matching antigen is unknown.

PCR involved 60 Vbeta and 13 Jbeta primers. As processed by the authors: Unique TCR beta chains totaled around 86 million in a later count, with roughly 10 million of them shared. Assay: immunoSEQ multiplex PCR; the TCRdb copy retains only in-frame clones and omits some. That table supplies the V and J calls and clone size; D and trimming were determined from the DNA. The data hold about 150,000 clones, with 70% to 85% observed a single time. Study outcomes and limitations: Compared with the roughly 700-donor mean, an Asian-associated ancestry cluster reportedly had fewer N-insertions, according to a later analysis. Researchers reportedly found TCR beta sequences accurately predicted most subjects' HLA-A and HLA-B alleles.

The sequence was collected from a man in his fifties in good health and CMV-seropositive. This chain connects TRBV9 to TRBJ1-1; weak D call: TRBD1 (6 bases). What was sequenced was PBMCs. Written as DNA, the CDR3 is TGTGCCAGCAGCGGCGATACGGGGGGCGCTTTCTTT. Translating gives CASSGDTGGAFF.